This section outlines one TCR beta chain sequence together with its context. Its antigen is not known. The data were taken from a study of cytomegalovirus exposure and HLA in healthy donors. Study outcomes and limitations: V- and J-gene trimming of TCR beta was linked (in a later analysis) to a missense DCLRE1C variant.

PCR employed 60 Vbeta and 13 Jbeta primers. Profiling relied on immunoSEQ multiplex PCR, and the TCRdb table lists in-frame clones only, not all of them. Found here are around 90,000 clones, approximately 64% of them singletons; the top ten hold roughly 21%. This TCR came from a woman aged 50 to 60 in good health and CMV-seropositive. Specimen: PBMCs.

The DNA for the CDR3 is TGCGCCAGCAGCCAGGACAGTCGGGACGAGCAGTACTTC. It yields the protein CASSQDSRDEQYF. J is TRBJ2-7 and V is TRBV4-1, with TRBD1 as a possible D gene (6 bases). The CDR3 loop spans 13 amino acids. Deletions cut 3 bases from V and 5 bases from J, with 11 bases between. Germline V CDR1 and CDR2: MGHRA, YSYEKL.